The clone carrying this TCR beta chain has only a few counts. Antigen specificity is unknown. This entry comes from a study of cytomegalovirus exposure and HLA in healthy donors. Study-wide background: Within the Caucasian-associated ancestry cluster were 81% of the approximately 400 genotyped donors.

The trim removed 4 bases at V and 3 bases at J, leaving 9 bases unmatched. This CDR3 is 15 amino acids long. Germline V CDR1 and CDR2: SGDLS, YYNGEE. Study-wide findings and caveats: According to the study, roughly 160 TCR beta chains were cytomegalovirus-associated.

The study sampled nominally healthy donors, though unrecorded immune exposures were likely. The PCR contained 60 Vbeta and 13 Jbeta primers. As originally analysed: A later analysis counted some 87 million unique TCR beta chains, roughly 11 million shared. The method was immunoSEQ multiplex PCR; TCRdb's version includes in-frame clones alone and lacks a portion of them. Clonal size and the V and J genes are those of that table, whereas D and trimming came from the DNA. In the table there are around 200,000 clones, around 80% of which are singletons. The gene calls are TRBV9 and TRBJ2-5; the match to TRBD2 covers 7 bases. The TCR originated in a woman aged 25 to 45 in good health and CMV-seropositive. The sequenced material came from PBMCs. The CDR3 is CASSPRTRKEETQYF. The CDR3 nucleotides read TGTGCCAGCAGCCCCCGGACTAGAAAGGAAGAGACCCAGTACTTC.